These 29 T cell receptor beta chains were sequenced from one sample in a study of T-cell reconstitution after alpha-beta-depleted transplantation in children. Unique molecular identifiers were incorporated into the prepared TCRbeta library. TCRdb re-called the PCR reads with MiXCR, one entry per CDR3 protein. The repertoire holds around 250,000 distinct CDR3 sequences, with approximately 9.8% as singletons. The specimen was PBMCs from the stem cell graft donor, collected from the stem cell graft. These receptors came from a human donor who donated a stem cell graft to a child with SCID.

The rearrangement uses TRBV20-1 and TRBJ2-7, with D tentatively TRBD1 (5 bases). Germline CDR1 and CDR2: DFQATT and SNEGSKA (reference sequence). This CDR3 is 12 amino acids long. Trimming pared 3 bases from V and 0 bases from J, leaving 6 bases between. CDR3 protein: CSASGHSYEQYF. Written as DNA, the CDR3 is TGCAGTGCTAGTGGACACTCCTACGAGCAGTACTTC.

This clonotype was detected only a few times. This sequence joins TRBV5-1 and TRBJ2-2, with a weak D call TRBD1 (5 bases). The length of the CDR3 is 17 residues. Trimming stripped 0 bases from V and 2 bases from J, with 14 bases between. Germline V lookup: CDR1 SGHRS, CDR2 YFSETQ. The CDR3 sequence: CASSLVGQGSNTGELFF. CDR3 sequence (DNA): TGCGCCAGCAGCTTGGTTGGGCAGGGAAGCAACACCGGGGAGCTGTTTTTT.

This clonotype was recorded many times. The J gene is TRBJ1-4, the V gene TRBV7-2; 7 nucleotides align to TRBD1. Looked up from germline, CDR1 is SGHTA and CDR2 is FQGNSA. This CDR3 has 13 residues. Trimming cost V 0 bases and J 12 bases; bases outside gene matches: 4. In DNA, the CDR3 is TGTGCCAGCAGCTTAGCGAAAGGGACAGAACTGTTTTTT. The encoded protein is CASSLAKGTELFF.

The chain employs TRBV6-1 and TRBJ1-2; the D gene is possibly TRBD1 (6 bases). The CDR3 is 15 residues long. Trimming pared 5 bases from V and 1 base from J, leaving 14 bases between. Germline V gene data show CDR1 as MNHNS and CDR2 as SASEGT. The CDR3 sequence is CASSQGQFVNYGYTF. CDR3 bases: TGTGCCAGCAGTCAAGGACAGTTTGTTAACTATGGCTACACCTTC.

This chain links TRBV29-1 with TRBJ2-5; TRBD2 aligns across 8 bases. This CDR3 region has 15 residues. The germline gives CDR1 SQVTM, CDR2 ANQGSEA. V shed 5 bases and J 5 bases; nucleotides not matched to a gene: 13. The CDR3 loop is CSVRGLAGRSETQYF. The CDR3 coding sequence is TGCAGCGTTCGCGGGTTAGCGGGGCGGTCTGAGACCCAGTACTTC.

This clonotype has a handful of counts. V and J are TRBV7-9 and TRBJ2-5; either TRBD1 or TRBD2 may fit D (5 bases each). The CDR3 covers 15 residues. V lost 0 bases to trimming and J lost 5 bases, with 13 bases between them. Germline CDR1 and CDR2: SEHNR and FQNEAQ (reference sequence). Here the CDR3 reads CASSLALGTRETQYF. CDR3 DNA sequence: TGTGCCAGCAGCTTAGCGTTGGGGACGAGGGAGACCCAGTACTTC.

J is TRBJ2-2 and V is TRBV7-9, with a possible D match to TRBD1 (6 bases). Trimming took 6 bases from V and 2 from J, leaving 19 bases between them. CDR1 and CDR2 from the germline V gene are SEHNR and FQNEAQ (reference sequence). The CDR3 extends over 17 amino acids. For the CDR3, the DNA is TGTGCCAGCAGTCCCTCCGTCGGACAGCTAAACACCGGGGAGCTGTTTTTT. Protein sequence: CASSPSVGQLNTGELFF.

The V call is TRBV6-1, the J call TRBJ1-2; a possible D gene is TRBD1 (5 bases). This CDR3 contains 14 residues. Per germline, CDR1 MNHNS and CDR2 SASEGT. Deletions cut 6 bases from V and 2 bases from J, with 13 bases between. The CDR3 sequence is CASRTGAKNYGYTF. Written as DNA, the CDR3 is TGTGCCAGCAGAACAGGCGCGAAGAACTATGGCTACACCTTC.

The chain joins TRBV7-3 to TRBJ1-1, with 10 bases matching TRBD1. Looked up from germline, CDR1 is SGHTA and CDR2 is FQGTGA. The ends lost 4 bases at V and 7 bases at J; junction bases unmatched: 9. The CDR3 runs to 15 residues. As DNA, the CDR3 is TGTGCCAGCAGCTCCCGGGGACAGGGGAGGGATGAAGCTTTCTTT. Translated: CASSSRGQGRDEAFF.

In its sample, this clonotype was seen many times. The chain carries TRBV5-1 and TRBJ1-1, with TRBD1 as a possible D gene (5 bases). CDR1 and CDR2 from the germline V gene are SGHRS and YFSETQ. This CDR3 contains 16 residues. Trimming cost V 0 bases and J 0 bases, with 12 bases left between them. For the CDR3, the DNA is TGCGCCAGCAGCTTGGGACAGAATTTTATGAACACTGAAGCTTTCTTT. Amino acid sequence: CASSLGQNFMNTEAFF.

The table lists this clonotype with many counts. V usage is TRBV10-3 and J usage is TRBJ2-7; 7 bases fit TRBD1. After removal of 2 bases from V and 4 bases from J, the junction contained 5 bases not matched to a gene. Germline-derived CDR1 and CDR2 are ENHRY and SYGVKD. The CDR3 is 14 residues long. The CDR3 nucleotides read TGTGCCATCAGTGAGGCAGGGGGATTTTACGAGCAGTACTTC. This codes for CAISEAGGFYEQYF.

Many counts were recorded for this clonotype. The genes are TRBV5-6 and TRBJ2-2; D assignment may be TRBD1 or TRBD2 (6 bases each). Trimming left V 3 bases short and J 4 bases short, with 7 bases between. The CDR3 extends over 13 amino acids. CDR1 SGHDT and CDR2 YYEEEE come from the germline V gene. DNA of the CDR3: TGTGCCAGCAGCTGGGGGGCCACCGGGGAGCTGTTTTTT. Translation gives CASSWGATGELFF.

The chain combines TRBV12-3 or TRBV12-4 with TRBJ2-1; 10 bases line up with TRBD2. The J segment lost 10 bases and the V segment lost 6 bases, leaving 15 bases of the junction unmatched. This CDR3 comprises 16 residues. This CDR3 reads CASSRGGASGGEEQFF. The CDR3 region has the DNA TGTGCCAGCAGCCGCGGGGGGGCTAGCGGGGGCGAAGAGCAGTTCTTC.

This clonotype was seen at least ten times. The chain carries TRBV20-1 and TRBJ2-4, with 9 bases that match TRBD1. After removal of 5 bases from V and 5 bases from J, the junction contained 4 bases not matched to a gene. The CDR3 has 13 residues. The germline CDR1 and CDR2 sequences are DFQATT and SNEGSKA (reference sequence). CDR3 nucleotide sequence: TGCAGTGCTCTCCGGGACAGGGAAAACATTCAGTACTTC. It is translated as CSALRDRENIQYF.

The chain is built from TRBV5-1 and TRBJ2-2; TRBD1 or TRBD2 may be the D gene (5 bases each). The CDR3 is 14 residues long. Deletions cut 1 base from V and 5 bases from J, with 9 bases between. Germline CDR1 is SGHRS and CDR2 is YFSETQ. Written as DNA, the CDR3 is TGCGCCAGCAGCTTGCGTGGGACGACCGGGGAGCTGTTTTTT. Protein: CASSLRGTTGELFF.

Only a few counts were recorded for this clonotype. The V call is TRBV10-3, the J call TRBJ1-1; D is uncertain. The CDR3 has 17 residues. The germline V gene encodes CDR1 ENHRY and CDR2 SYGVKD. The V gene lost 4 bases and the J gene lost 0 bases, with 18 bases spanning the gap. The CDR3 DNA reads TGTGCCATCAGTGGTTCAATCCAGATGGGGTTGAACACTGAAGCTTTCTTT. Translation: CAISGSIQMGLNTEAFF.

This clonotype was seen a few times. V usage is TRBV20-1 and J usage is TRBJ1-1; D gene ambiguous. Trimming took 5 bases from V and 7 from J, leaving 14 bases between them. In germline, CDR1 is DFQATT, CDR2 SNEGSKA (reference sequence). The CDR3 is made up of 12 amino acids. The CDR3 protein is CSAVDTALEAFF. The CDR3 DNA follows: TGCAGTGCTGTAGACACCGCCCTTGAAGCTTTCTTT.

This chain links TRBV19 with TRBJ1-4; tentatively, D is TRBD1 (6 bases). Trimming left V 5 bases short and J 2 bases short, with 12 bases between. The CDR3 is made up of 15 amino acids. Germline V lookup: CDR1 LNHDA, CDR2 SQIVND (reference sequence). CDR3 sequence reads: CASSALGGTNEKLFF. The CDR3 bases are TGTGCCAGTAGTGCCCTCGGGGGCACTAATGAAAAACTGTTTTTT.

The sample holds many counts of this clonotype. The chain recombines TRBV5-1 with TRBJ2-4; D call uncertain. CDR3 length equals 14 residues. V lost 4 bases and J lost 0, with 8 bases in between. Per the germline V gene, CDR1 is SGHRS and CDR2 is YFSETQ. CDR3 in DNA: TGCGCCAGCAGCCTGGAAACAGCCAAAAACATTCAGTACTTC. Translating gives CASSLETAKNIQYF. The entire variable domain, with the rest obtained from reference TRBV5-1 and TRBJ2-4, is as follows: KAGVTQTPRYLIKTRGQQVTLSCSPISGHRSVSWYQQTPGQGLQFLFEYFSETQRNKGNFPGRFSGRQFSNSRSEMNVSTLELGDSALYLCASSLETAKNIQYFGAGTRLSVL.

This clonotype has ten or more counts. The rearrangement uses TRBV7-2 and TRBJ2-3, with 10 bases matching TRBD1. The germline V gene encodes CDR1 SGHTA and CDR2 FQGNSA. With 4 bases clipped from V and 3 bases from J, the junction kept 7 bases outside the gene matches. This CDR3 region has 16 residues. CDR3 region: CASSSRTGGVTDTQYF. The CDR3 DNA is TGTGCCAGCAGCTCAAGGACAGGGGGAGTGACAGATACGCAGTATTTT.

There are many counts of this clonotype. This sequence joins TRBV2 and TRBJ2-1; D tentatively fits TRBD1 or TRBD2 (5 bases each). The ends were cut back, 3 bases at V and 8 bases at J, with 20 bases in the middle. The germline V gene encodes CDR1 SNHLY and CDR2 FYNNEI. CDR3 length: 16 amino acids. In DNA, the CDR3 is TGTGCCAGCAGTGATAAGGGGAACTATAGAGGGGATGAGCAGTTCTTC. Encoded protein: CASSDKGNYRGDEQFF.

The chain employs TRBV7-9 and TRBJ2-7; D not resolved. Germline CDR1 and CDR2: SEHNR and FQNEAQ (reference sequence). V was pared by 2 bases and J by 2 bases, with 7 bases between. The CDR3 consists of 13 residues. CDR3 in amino acids: CASSLPLTYEQYF. The CDR3, as DNA: TGTGCCAGCAGCTTACCCCTGACCTACGAGCAGTACTTC.

This clonotype has ten or more counts. This chain connects TRBV21-1 to TRBJ1-5; TRBD1 reflects the table's D call only, with no check against the DNA. TRBV21-1 is described as a pseudogene. CDR3 size: 17 residues. Written as DNA, the CDR3 is TGTGCCAGCAATCCACAAGGGGGTGAGGGGAGCAATCAGCCCCAGCATTTT. Its protein is CASNPQGGEGSNQPQHF.

This clonotype was observed at least ten times. The V and J genes are TRBV20-1 and TRBJ2-2; D is possibly TRBD1 (6 bases). Trimming took off 5 bases at V and 3 bases at J, with 10 bases between the two ends. CDR1 and CDR2 (germline): DFQATT, SNEGSKA (reference sequence). There are 13 residues in the CDR3. The CDR3: CSAPNRDTGELFF. The CDR3 DNA reads as TGCAGTGCTCCCAACAGGGACACCGGGGAGCTGTTTTTT.

Ten or more counts support this clonotype. This chain links TRBV6-6 with TRBJ1-1; no clear D. The CDR3 totals 13 residues. Germline V gives CDR1 MNHNY, CDR2 SVGAGI (reference sequence). V lost 0 bases, J lost 3 bases, and 5 bases lay in between. For the CDR3, the DNA is TGTGCCAGCAGTTACTCGTTGGACACTGAAGCTTTCTTT. Its protein product is CASSYSLDTEAFF.

Only a few counts were recorded for this clonotype. The V call is TRBV9, the J call TRBJ2-7; D gene ambiguous. V was cut by 0 bases and J by 0 bases, with 7 bases left in between. This CDR3 has 14 amino acids. The germline CDR1 and CDR2 sequences are SGDLS and YYNGEE. The CDR3 sequence is CASSVGANSYEQYF. For the CDR3, the DNA is TGTGCCAGCAGCGTAGGGGCCAACTCCTACGAGCAGTACTTC.

The chain combines TRBV9 with TRBJ2-3, with 9 bases lining up with TRBD2. Germline values: CDR1 SGDLS, CDR2 YYNGEE. J lost 2 bases, V lost 0 bases, and 4 bases had no gene match. The CDR3 contains 16 residues. The CDR3 DNA follows: TGTGCCAGCAGCGTAGGTCTAGCGGGGACCACAGATACGCAGTATTTT. This sequence encodes CASSVGLAGTTDTQYF.

This clonotype was recorded a few times. The chain is built from TRBV20-1 and TRBJ1-1; D ambiguous. This CDR3 contains 11 residues. Trimming stripped 6 bases from V and 7 bases from J, with 12 bases between. The V gene's germline CDR1 is DFQATT and CDR2 SNEGSKA (reference sequence). The CDR3 DNA follows: TGCAGTGCACCGGGCCCTAATGAAGCTTTCTTT. Residues: CSAPGPNEAFF.

The chain carries TRBV7-9 and TRBJ2-3, with a weak D call TRBD2 (6 bases). Per the germline V gene, CDR1 is SEHNR and CDR2 is FQNEAQ (reference sequence). Trimming shortened V by 4 bases and J by 2 bases, and 19 bases separated the two germline ends. The CDR3 totals 17 residues. CDR3 in DNA: TGTGCCAGCAGCTCCACGGGGAGGAGGTCCTTCACAGATACGCAGTATTTT. Residues: CASSSTGRRSFTDTQYF. The whole variable domain, remainder taken from reference TRBV7-9 and TRBJ2-3, is DTGVSQNPRHKITKRGQNVTFRCDPISEHNRLYWYRQTLGQGPEFLTYFQNEAQLEKSRLLSDRFSAERPKGSFSTLEIQRTEQGDSAMYLCASSSTGRRSFTDTQYFGPGTRLTVL.